This record concerns one TCR beta chain sequence. Antigen: not known. The data were obtained in a study of STAT5B mutations in CD4+ large granular lymphocyte leukemia. CDR3 size: 15 residues. After removal of 1 base from V and 5 bases from J, the junction contained 11 bases not matched to a gene. CDR1 SQVTM and CDR2 ANQGSEA come from the germline V gene. The data were produced by immunoSEQ multiplex PCR, yet TCRdb's version contains in-frame clones alone and is incomplete. Among about 24,000 clones, 78% were seen once, and the ten largest hold roughly 0.41%. Findings and limits, study-wide: 8/27 top patient clones versus 2/35 control clones were TRBV06-family. Approximately 25% of private leukemic clonotypes occurred rarely in other patients' non-leukemic repertoires. Without putative leukemic clones, patient CD4-sorted repertoires remained more clonal than healthy CD4+ repertoires.

This rearrangement joins TRBV29-1 to TRBJ2-7; 7 nucleotides line up with TRBD1. Sequencing used CD4+ T cells from blood buffy coats. This TCR came from a human donor in good health. CDR3 protein: CSVEVRTGSLDEQYF. CDR3 DNA: TGCAGCGTTGAAGTCCGGACAGGTTCTCTGGACGAGCAGTACTTC.